This T cell receptor (beta chain) derives from a study of Graves' ophthalmopathy and Graves' hyperthyroidism. Findings of the study overall: Most expanded clonotypes in thyroid above 0.001 frequency also showed up in blood.

This clonotype appeared a few times. Its matching antigen is unknown. At one of its ends the junction is not consistent with the germline gene, which may arise from a read error. Where ophthalmopathy was present, donors had moderate-to-severe activity, CAS ≥3, NOSPECS ≥4 and duration under 3 months. Fresh peripheral blood, approximately 10 ml, was the PBMC source. Beta-chain TCR CDR3 regions were amplified from RNA transcripts. The first-round RT-PCR employed HTBI primers together with the Qiagen OneStep RT-PCR kit. A multiplex PCR was then performed as the second round. TCRdb fed the multiplex PCR reads into MiXCR, producing one record per CDR3 protein. The sample holds about 740,000 distinct CDR3 sequences; about 44% are singletons and the top ten take about 40%. The clonotype originates from an adult man with Graves' ophthalmopathy. The sequencing sample was made of peripheral blood.

The CDR3 DNA sequence: TGCAGTGTTGCGGGCCAAGAGACCCAGTACTTC. As protein: CSVAGQETQYF. V gene TRBV29-1 combines with J gene TRBJ2-5; perhaps TRBD2 as D (5 bases). Germline lookup yields CDR1 SQVTM and CDR2 ANQGSEA. This CDR3 region has 11 residues.